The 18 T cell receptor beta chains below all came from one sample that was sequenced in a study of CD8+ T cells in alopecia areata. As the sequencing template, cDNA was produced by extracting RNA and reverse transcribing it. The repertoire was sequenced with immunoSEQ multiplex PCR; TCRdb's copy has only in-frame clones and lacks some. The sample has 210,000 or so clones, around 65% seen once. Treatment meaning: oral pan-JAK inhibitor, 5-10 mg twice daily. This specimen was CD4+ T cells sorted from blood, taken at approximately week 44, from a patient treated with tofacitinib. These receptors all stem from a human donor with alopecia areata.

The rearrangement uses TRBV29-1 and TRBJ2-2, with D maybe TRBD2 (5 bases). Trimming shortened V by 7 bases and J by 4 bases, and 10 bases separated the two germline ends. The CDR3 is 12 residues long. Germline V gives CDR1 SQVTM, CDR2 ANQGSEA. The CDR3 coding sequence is TGCAGCGGCGGACTCTCCACCGGGGAGCTGTTTTTT. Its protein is CSGGLSTGELFF.

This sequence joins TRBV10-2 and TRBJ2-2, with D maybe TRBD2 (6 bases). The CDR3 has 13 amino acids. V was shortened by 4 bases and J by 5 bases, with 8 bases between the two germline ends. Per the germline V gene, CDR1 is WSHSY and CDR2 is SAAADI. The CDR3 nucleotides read TGCGCCAGCAGTGTTGGGGGGACCGGGGAGCTGTTTTTT. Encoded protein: CASSVGGTGELFF.

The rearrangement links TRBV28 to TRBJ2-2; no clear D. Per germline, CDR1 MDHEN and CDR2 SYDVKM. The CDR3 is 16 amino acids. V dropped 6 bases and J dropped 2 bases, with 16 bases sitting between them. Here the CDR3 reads CASSFPLPANTGELFF. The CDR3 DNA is TGTGCCAGCAGCTTTCCGTTGCCTGCTAACACCGGGGAGCTGTTTTTT.

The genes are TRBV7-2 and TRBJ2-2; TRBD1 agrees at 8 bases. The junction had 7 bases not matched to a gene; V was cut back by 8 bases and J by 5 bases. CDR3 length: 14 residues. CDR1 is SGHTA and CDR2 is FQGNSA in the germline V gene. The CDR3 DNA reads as TGTGCCAGCGCCAGGGACAGGCCGACCGGGGAGCTGTTTTTT. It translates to CASARDRPTGELFF.

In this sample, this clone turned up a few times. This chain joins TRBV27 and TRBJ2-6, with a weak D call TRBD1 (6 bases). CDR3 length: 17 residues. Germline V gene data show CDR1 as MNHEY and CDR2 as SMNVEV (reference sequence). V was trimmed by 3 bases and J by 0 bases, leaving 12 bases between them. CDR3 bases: TGTGCCAGCAGTTTTCAGGGGAGCTACTCTGGGGCCAACGTCCTGACTTTC. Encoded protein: CASSFQGSYSGANVLTF.

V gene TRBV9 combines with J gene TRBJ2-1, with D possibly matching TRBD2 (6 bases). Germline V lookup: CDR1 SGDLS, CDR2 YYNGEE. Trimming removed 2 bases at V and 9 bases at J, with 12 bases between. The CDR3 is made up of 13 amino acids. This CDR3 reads CASSVSLEGEQFF. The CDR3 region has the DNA TGTGCCAGCAGCGTCTCCTTGGAGGGTGAGCAGTTCTTC.

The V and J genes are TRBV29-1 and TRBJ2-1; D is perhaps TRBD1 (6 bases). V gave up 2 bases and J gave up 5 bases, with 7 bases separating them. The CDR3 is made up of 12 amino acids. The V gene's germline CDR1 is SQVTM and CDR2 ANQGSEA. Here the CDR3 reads CSVEQGNNEQFF. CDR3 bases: TGCAGCGTTGAACAGGGGAACAATGAGCAGTTCTTC.

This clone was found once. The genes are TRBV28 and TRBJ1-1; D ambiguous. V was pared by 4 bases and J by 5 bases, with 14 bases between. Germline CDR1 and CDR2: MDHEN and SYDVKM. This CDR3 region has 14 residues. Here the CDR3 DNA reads TGTGCCAGCAGTTCCATAGGGTTTTCAACTGAAGCTTTCTTT. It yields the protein CASSSIGFSTEAFF.

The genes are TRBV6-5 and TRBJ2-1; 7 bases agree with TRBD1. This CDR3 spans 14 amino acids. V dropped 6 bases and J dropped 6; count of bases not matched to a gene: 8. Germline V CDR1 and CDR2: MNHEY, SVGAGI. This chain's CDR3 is CASRSTGVGNEQFF. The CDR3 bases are TGTGCCAGCAGAAGTACAGGGGTGGGCAATGAGCAGTTCTTC.

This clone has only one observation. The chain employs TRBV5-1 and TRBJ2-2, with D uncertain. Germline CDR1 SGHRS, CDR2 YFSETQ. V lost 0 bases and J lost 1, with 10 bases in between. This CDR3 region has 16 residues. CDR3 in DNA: TGCGCCAGCAGCTTGGCCAAGGCAGGGAACACCGGGGAGCTGTTTTTT. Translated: CASSLAKAGNTGELFF.

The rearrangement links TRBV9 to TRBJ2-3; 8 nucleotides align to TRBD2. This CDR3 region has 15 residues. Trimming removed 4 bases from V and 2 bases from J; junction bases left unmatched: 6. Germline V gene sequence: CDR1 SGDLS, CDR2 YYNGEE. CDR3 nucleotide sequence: TGTGCCAGCAGCTTAACCGGGGGGGTCACAGATACGCAGTATTTT. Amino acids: CASSLTGGVTDTQYF. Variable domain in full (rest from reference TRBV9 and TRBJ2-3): DSGVTQTPKHLITATGQRVTLRCSPRSGDLSVYWYQQSLDQGLQFLIQYYNGEERAKGNILERFSAQQFPDLHSELNLSSLELGDSALYFCASSLTGGVTDTQYFGPGTRLTVL.

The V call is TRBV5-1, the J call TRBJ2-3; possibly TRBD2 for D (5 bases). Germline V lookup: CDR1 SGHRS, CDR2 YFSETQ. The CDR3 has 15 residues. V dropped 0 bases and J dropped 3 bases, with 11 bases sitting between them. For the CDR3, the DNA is TGCGCCAGCAGCTTGGGACTACCTGCAACAGATACGCAGTATTTT. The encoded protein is CASSLGLPATDTQYF.

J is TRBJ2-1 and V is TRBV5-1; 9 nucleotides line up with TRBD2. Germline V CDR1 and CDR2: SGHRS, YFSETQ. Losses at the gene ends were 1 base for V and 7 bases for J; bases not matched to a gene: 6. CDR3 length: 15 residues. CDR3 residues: CASSLNSGGMNEQFF. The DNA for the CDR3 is TGCGCCAGCAGCTTGAATAGCGGGGGTATGAATGAGCAGTTCTTC.

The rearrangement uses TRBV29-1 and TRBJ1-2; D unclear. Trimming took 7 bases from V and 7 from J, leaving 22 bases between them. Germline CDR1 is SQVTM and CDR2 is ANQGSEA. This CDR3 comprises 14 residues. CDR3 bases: TGCAGCGCCGCCAGCACCGGCGGTATGGGTGGCTACACCTTC. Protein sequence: CSAASTGGMGGYTF. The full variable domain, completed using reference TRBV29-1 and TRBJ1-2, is SAVISQKPSRDICQRGTSLTIQCQVDSQVTMMFWYRQQPGQSLTLIATANQGSEATYESGFVIDKFPISRPNLTFSTLTVSNMSPEDSSIYLCSAASTGGMGGYTFGSGTRLTVV.

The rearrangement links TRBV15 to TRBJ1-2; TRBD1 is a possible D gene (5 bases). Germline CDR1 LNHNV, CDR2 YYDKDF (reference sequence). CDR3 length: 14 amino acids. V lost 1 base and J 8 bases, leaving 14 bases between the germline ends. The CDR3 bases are TGTGCCACCAGCAGAGTGAGGGACCAAGGAGGCTACACCTTC. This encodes CATSRVRDQGGYTF.

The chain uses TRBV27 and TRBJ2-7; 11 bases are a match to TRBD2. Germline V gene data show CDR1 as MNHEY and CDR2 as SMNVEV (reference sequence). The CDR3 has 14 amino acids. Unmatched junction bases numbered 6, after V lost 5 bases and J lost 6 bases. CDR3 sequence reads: CASSPIAGGPEQYF. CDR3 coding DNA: TGTGCCAGCAGTCCCATAGCGGGGGGGCCCGAGCAGTACTTC.

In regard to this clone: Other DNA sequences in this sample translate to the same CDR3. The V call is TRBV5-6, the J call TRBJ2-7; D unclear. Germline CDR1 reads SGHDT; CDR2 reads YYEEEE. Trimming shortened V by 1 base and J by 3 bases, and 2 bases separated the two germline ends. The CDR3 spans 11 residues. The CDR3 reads CASSLNYEQYF. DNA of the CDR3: TGTGCCAGCAGCTTGAACTACGAGCAGTACTTC.

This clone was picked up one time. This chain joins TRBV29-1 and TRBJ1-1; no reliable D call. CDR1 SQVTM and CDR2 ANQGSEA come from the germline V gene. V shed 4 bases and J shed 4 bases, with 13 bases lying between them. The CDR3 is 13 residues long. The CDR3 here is CSVVRVLATEAFF. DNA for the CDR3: TGCAGCGTTGTGAGGGTGTTGGCCACTGAAGCTTTCTTT.